A single T cell receptor beta chain is shown here with its context. Antigen specificity is unknown. Between the trimmed V and J ends, which lost 1 base and 4 bases, there was a span of 3 bases. Germline-derived CDR1 and CDR2 are MGHDK and SYGVNS. The CDR3 is made up of 12 amino acids. CCR7-negative CD45RA+ TemRA cells were pooled with CD45RO+ cells for CD8 memory. The entry originates in a study of shared clonotypes between healthy human individuals. Clones were read by immunoSEQ multiplex PCR, and TCRdb kept only the in-frame ones, dropping some. The sample shows some 380,000 clones, around 96% of them seen only once. Study-wide points: Sharing across four donors was highest in naive CD4 (approximately 5%) and lowest in memory CD8 (approximately 0.4%). Collection of samples was limited to blood; tissue repertoires likely differ. The expectation was that sequencing depth would affect clonotype sharing among donors.

The TCR sequence derives from a man aged 30 to 45 in good health. This sequence joins TRBV25-1 and TRBJ2-3; D remains unclear. What was sequenced was memory CD8+ T cells sorted from blood. Documented subset: CD45RO+ cells pooled with CCR7-negative TemRA cells. Here the CDR3 DNA reads TGTGCCAGCAGTGAATGGGCAGATACGCAGTATTTT. Residues: CASSEWADTQYF. The variable domain in full, with the rest retrieved from reference TRBV25-1 and TRBJ2-3, is EADIYQTPRYLVIGTGKKITLECSQTMGHDKMYWYQQDPGMELHLIHYSYGVNSTEKGDLSSESTVSRIRTEHFPLTLESARPSHTSQYLCASSEWADTQYFGPGTRLTVL.